This T cell receptor (beta chain) was found in a study of T cells after yellow fever vaccination. TCRdb re-called the 5' RACE reads with MiXCR, one entry per CDR3 protein. The sample lists 14,000 or so distinct CDR3 sequences, approximately 6.8% occurring once. Per the germline V gene, CDR1 is DFQATT and CDR2 is SNEGSKA (reference sequence). The CDR3 is 14 residues long. V shed 5 bases and J shed 0 bases, with 14 bases lying between them. Sequenced here: PBMCs, either bulk or a sorted T-cell subset (CD4+, CD8+, memory, or dextramer-sorted; not recorded which), sampled on the day of the yellow fever booster vaccination. The TCR comes from a young man who received the YFV17D yellow fever vaccine. The rearrangement uses TRBV20-1 and TRBJ2-7; the D gene could be TRBD1 or TRBD2 (6 bases each). CDR3 sequence reads: CSAQKGGGSYEQYV. In DNA form, the CDR3 reads TGCAGTGCTCAGAAGGGGGGAGGCTCCTACGAGCAGTACGTC.